The clone carrying this TCR beta chain was recorded only once. The data derive from a study of blood T cell repertoires in COVID-19. This CDR3 has 15 amino acids. V shed 2 bases and J 1 base; nucleotides not matched to a gene: 5. Germline-derived CDR1 and CDR2 are SGHRS and YFSETQ. Study processing details: Reference gene primer amplification gave nucleated cell count estimates. The assay was immunoSEQ multiplex PCR, and TCRdb's table has in-frame clones only and misses some. V, J and clone size are taken as reported in that table, and D and trimming were inferred from the DNA itself. The sample comprises 150,000 to 250,000 clones, more than 65% of which are singletons, and approximately 7.6% rests with the top ten.

The clonotype was recovered from a man aged 40-50 years who had recovered from COVID-19. The chain recombines TRBV5-1 with TRBJ1-2; 7 bases are shared with TRBD1. Sequencing was carried out using PBMCs or T cells enriched from blood (not recorded which). The CDR3 coding sequence is TGCGCCAGCAGCTTCGTGGGACAGATTAACTATGGCTACACCTTC. Translated: CASSFVGQINYGYTF.